These 21 T cell receptor beta chains came from one sample sequenced in a study of shared clonotypes between healthy human individuals. TCRdb's copy holds only in-frame clones and misses some; the assay was immunoSEQ multiplex PCR. The top ten hold 0.095% to 0.12% of the sample, which has roughly 590,000 clones, around 95% seen once. Cells designated naive CD8 were CD45RO-negative and were positively selected for CCR7, with terminally differentiated effector memory CD45RA+ cells excluded. The source material was naive CD8+ T cells sorted from blood. Receptors originate from a woman younger than 45 in good health.

The chain joins TRBV7-8 to TRBJ2-7; D is perhaps TRBD2 (5 bases). This CDR3 contains 14 residues. Germline V gene lookup returns CDR1 SGHVS and CDR2 FQNEAQ. Trimming took off 0 bases at V and 6 bases at J, with 12 bases between the two ends. The CDR3 loop is CASSLAGRVSEQYF. In DNA, the CDR3 is TGTGCCAGCAGCTTAGCGGGGAGAGTGAGCGAGCAGTACTTC.

V is TRBV5-1 and J is TRBJ1-3, with unresolved D. Trimming left V 1 base short and J 0 bases short, with 17 bases between. The CDR3 is made up of 18 amino acids. Germline V CDR1 and CDR2: SGHRS, YFSETQ. The CDR3 coding sequence is TGCGCCAGCAGCTTGCGGGGAGAAAGGGCAGTCTCTGGAAACACCATATATTTT. Translating gives CASSLRGERAVSGNTIYF.

The J gene is TRBJ2-7, the V gene TRBV9; 7 bases are shared with TRBD2. The germline gives CDR1 SGDLS, CDR2 YYNGEE. This CDR3 comprises 15 residues. The V gene end was trimmed by 0 bases and the J gene end by 2 bases; junction bases not matched to a gene: 5. CDR3 protein: CASSVEGGSTYEQYF. In DNA form, the CDR3 reads TGTGCCAGCAGCGTAGAGGGCGGGAGTACCTACGAGCAGTACTTC.

The CDR3 loop reads CASSESGGAEAFF. CDR3 sequence (DNA): TGTGCCAGCAGTGAATCGGGGGGGGCTGAAGCTTTCTTT. The chain employs TRBV2 and TRBJ1-1; D might be TRBD1 (5 bases). The CDR3 is 13 amino acids. The germline V gene has CDR1 SNHLY and CDR2 FYNNEI. Deletions cut 2 bases from V and 6 bases from J, with 10 bases between.

This chain joins TRBV6-6 and TRBJ2-7; 7 nucleotides match TRBD2. Germline CDR1 is MNHNY and CDR2 is SVGAGI (reference sequence). Germline trimming cut 8 bases from V and 3 bases from J; bases unmatched to any gene: 7. The CDR3 totals 13 residues. The DNA of the CDR3 is TGTGCCAGCTCCGGACTAGAATACTACGAGCAGTACTTC. Its translation is CASSGLEYYEQYF.

V is TRBV28 and J is TRBJ2-7, with a possible D match to TRBD2 (5 bases). With 5 bases removed from V and 2 bases from J, the gap between germline ends came to 16 bases. CDR3 length: 15 residues. Germline CDR1 reads MDHEN; CDR2 reads SYDVKM. This CDR3 is CASSLLGLATYEQYF. DNA for the CDR3: TGTGCCAGCAGTCTTCTAGGGCTAGCCACCTACGAGCAGTACTTC.

The chain combines TRBV25-1 with TRBJ2-5; D call uncertain. V was clipped by 8 bases and J by 5 bases, with 3 bases between them. Looked up from germline, CDR1 is MGHDK and CDR2 is SYGVNS. The CDR3 runs to 9 residues. CDR3 DNA sequence: TGTGCCAGCGGGGAGACCCAGTACTTC. Translation gives CASGETQYF.

The chain links TRBV12-5 to TRBJ2-5; D gene uncertain. The V and J ends lost 4 bases and 0 bases respectively, with 6 bases between them. The germline CDR1 and CDR2 sequences are LGHNT and FRNRAP. The CDR3 covers 13 residues. The CDR3 sequence: CASGSEYQETQYF. CDR3 DNA sequence: TGTGCTAGTGGTTCTGAGTACCAAGAGACCCAGTACTTC.

This chain links TRBV9 with TRBJ2-2; D is unclear. This CDR3 comprises 15 residues. V lost 0 bases and J lost 4, with 10 bases in between. Germline CDR1 SGDLS, CDR2 YYNGEE. In DNA form, the CDR3 reads TGTGCCAGCAGCGTAGACGGCTATGTCACCGGGGAGCTGTTTTTT. It specifies CASSVDGYVTGELFF.

The rearrangement uses TRBV28 and TRBJ1-1; D unresolved. The germline V and J ends were trimmed by 2 bases and 0 bases, with 7 bases remaining between them. CDR3 length: 14 residues. Germline values: CDR1 MDHEN, CDR2 SYDVKM. CDR3 amino acids: CASSLVQMNTEAFF. The CDR3 DNA sequence: TGTGCCAGCAGTTTAGTCCAGATGAACACTGAAGCTTTCTTT.

V and J are TRBV28 and TRBJ1-2; D might be TRBD1 (5 bases). Germline lookup yields CDR1 MDHEN and CDR2 SYDVKM. The CDR3 spans 16 residues. V lost 2 bases, J lost 3 bases, and 16 bases lay in between. The CDR3 is CASSLVRRDPDYGYTF. In nucleotides, the CDR3 is TGTGCCAGCAGTTTAGTGCGCCGGGACCCCGACTATGGCTACACCTTC.

The rearrangement uses TRBV29-1 and TRBJ2-7; no clear D. CDR3 length: 14 amino acids. CDR1 and CDR2 from the germline V gene are SQVTM and ANQGSEA. Deletions cut 3 bases from V and 6 bases from J, with 18 bases between. The CDR3, as DNA: TGCAGCGTTGATTCCCGGTTCCGCCCGGGCGAGCAGTACTTC. Protein: CSVDSRFRPGEQYF.

The chain employs TRBV4-1 and TRBJ1-2; 8 bases are shared with TRBD1. V was pared by 0 bases and J by 3 bases, with 9 bases of the junction left unmatched. The CDR3 consists of 17 residues. The germline V gene encodes CDR1 MGHRA and CDR2 YSYEKL. The DNA for the CDR3 is TGCGCCAGCAGCCAAGATTCTGAGACAGGGGTAGACTATGGCTACACCTTC. Translation: CASSQDSETGVDYGYTF.

The chain couples TRBV27 to TRBJ1-2, with TRBD1 identical over 7 bases. Looked up from germline, CDR1 is MNHEY and CDR2 is SMNVEV (reference sequence). The trim removed 8 bases at V and 5 bases at J, leaving 8 bases unmatched. This CDR3 region has 13 residues. The CDR3: CASAPGQLYGYTF. For the CDR3, the DNA is TGTGCCAGCGCGCCGGGACAGCTATATGGCTACACCTTC.

The DNA for the CDR3 is TGTGCCAGCAGCTTAGTTGGCGGGAGGATATTCTACGAGCAGTACTTC. This gives the protein CASSLVGGRIFYEQYF. The rearrangement links TRBV11-2 to TRBJ2-7; 8 bases agree with TRBD2. CDR1 and CDR2 (germline): SGHAT, FQNNGV. The CDR3 totals 16 residues. The junction had 8 bases not matched to a gene; V was cut back by 1 base and J by 3 bases.

CDR3 amino acids: CASTTRLADNEQFF. The CDR3 DNA reads TGTGCCAGCACCACCCGGCTAGCGGACAATGAGCAGTTCTTC. This chain links TRBV19 with TRBJ2-1; 7 nucleotides match TRBD2. This CDR3 region has 14 residues. V was pared by 9 bases and J by 5 bases, with 10 bases of the junction left unmatched. CDR1 LNHDA and CDR2 SQIVND come from the germline V gene (reference sequence). Full variable domain (rest looked up from reference TRBV19 and TRBJ2-1): DGGITQSPKYLFRKEGQNVTLSCEQNLNHDAMYWYRQDPGQGLRLIYYSQIVNDFQKGDIAEGYSVSREKKESFPLTVTSAQKNPTAFYLCASTTRLADNEQFFGPGTRLTVL.

The chain is built from TRBV28 and TRBJ2-7; unclear D gene. The CDR3 has 12 residues. Germline CDR1 MDHEN, CDR2 SYDVKM. The germline V and J ends were trimmed by 3 bases and 6 bases, with 9 bases remaining between them. The CDR3 protein is CASSFGTFEQYF. Written as DNA, the CDR3 is TGTGCCAGCAGTTTCGGAACTTTCGAGCAGTACTTC.

Regarding this clone: The sample carries other DNA sequences with the same CDR3. V usage is TRBV27 and J usage is TRBJ2-2; D call uncertain. CDR1 and CDR2 (germline): MNHEY, SMNVEV (reference sequence). CDR3 length: 13 amino acids. Trimming took off 3 bases at V and 1 base at J, with 3 bases between the two ends. The CDR3 DNA reads as TGTGCCAGCAGTTTTCTGAACACCGGGGAGCTGTTTTTT. Its translation: CASSFLNTGELFF.

The chain carries TRBV10-3 and TRBJ2-7; no reliable D call. The germline V and J ends were trimmed by 0 bases and 2 bases, with 14 bases remaining between them. Germline CDR1 and CDR2: ENHRY and SYGVKD. The CDR3 is made up of 16 amino acids. The CDR3 reads CAISESIATGTYEQYF. CDR3 in DNA: TGTGCCATCAGTGAGTCGATAGCCACGGGTACCTACGAGCAGTACTTC.

This clone was seen a single time. CDR3 sequence reads: CASSPGRVQSSYNEQFF. The CDR3 nucleotides are TGTGCCAGCAGCCCAGGAAGGGTCCAGAGCTCCTACAATGAGCAGTTCTTC. The chain combines TRBV11-2 with TRBJ2-1; D call uncertain. The ends were cut back, 5 bases at V and 0 bases at J, with 17 bases in the middle. The CDR3 runs to 17 residues. From germline, CDR1 is SGHAT and CDR2 FQNNGV.

The CDR3 nucleotides are TGTGCCAGCAGCCCCGGGACTAGCATTTCCTACGAGCAGTACTTC. Translated: CASSPGTSISYEQYF. The chain links TRBV9 to TRBJ2-7, with 9 nucleotides matching TRBD2. CDR1 and CDR2 (germline): SGDLS, YYNGEE. After removal of 4 bases from V and 1 base from J, the junction contained 6 bases not matched to a gene. This CDR3 is 15 amino acids long.